The T cell receptor (beta chain) under discussion was sequenced for a study of neoadjuvant anti-PD-1 for oral cavity cancer. Germline values: CDR1 SGHKS, CDR2 YYEKEE (reference sequence). V dropped 3 bases and J dropped 5 bases, with 10 bases sitting between them. The CDR3 totals 13 residues. The data were produced by immunoSEQ multiplex PCR, yet TCRdb's version contains in-frame clones alone and is incomplete. The sample has tens of thousands of clones; approximately 79% are singletons. The study, taken as a whole, reports: Only three patients per response group were TCR-analyzed; validation needed.

In regard to this clone: Its antigen is undetermined.

The V gene is TRBV5-5, the J gene TRBJ2-3, with D tentatively TRBD1 (5 bases). The clonotype originates from a person aged 35-80 years with oral cavity squamous cell carcinoma. Sequencing was performed on PBMCs, taken before nivolumab (anti-PD-1) treatment. The CDR3 DNA reads TGTGCCAGCAGCTCACAGACAGTAGATACGCAGTATTTT. Translating it yields CASSSQTVDTQYF.